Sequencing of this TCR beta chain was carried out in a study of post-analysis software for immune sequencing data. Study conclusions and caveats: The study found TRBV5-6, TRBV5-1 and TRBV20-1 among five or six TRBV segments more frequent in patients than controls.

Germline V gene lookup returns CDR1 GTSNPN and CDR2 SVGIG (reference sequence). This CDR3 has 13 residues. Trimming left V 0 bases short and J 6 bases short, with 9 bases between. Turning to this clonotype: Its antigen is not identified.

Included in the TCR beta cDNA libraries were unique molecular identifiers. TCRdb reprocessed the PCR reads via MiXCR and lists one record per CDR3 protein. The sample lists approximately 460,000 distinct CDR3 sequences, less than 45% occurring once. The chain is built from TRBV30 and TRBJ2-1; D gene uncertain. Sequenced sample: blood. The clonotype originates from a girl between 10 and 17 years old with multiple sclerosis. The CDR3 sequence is CAWSVDSSNEQFF. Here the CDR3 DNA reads TGTGCCTGGAGTGTAGACTCTTCCAATGAGCAGTTCTTC.